The 3 T cell receptor beta chains presented below share a single source sample, sequenced in a study of blood T cells in healthy people across ages. A J-beta primer mix and a sample-barcoded 5' primer were used in a second PCR of roughly 6 to 11 cycles. TCRdb called the 5' RACE reads again in MiXCR, with one record for every CDR3 protein. The table shows fewer than 2,000,000 distinct CDR3 sequences, with about 31% occurring only once. The sequenced sample was blood. The source of these receptors is a woman aged 25 to 45 in good health.

This clonotype has only a few counts. This CDR3 reads CASSWMETGGTEAFF. DNA for the CDR3: TGTGCCAGCAGCTGGATGGAGACAGGGGGGACTGAAGCTTTCTTT. This chain connects TRBV7-9 to TRBJ1-1; TRBD1 agrees at 9 bases. The CDR3 extends over 15 amino acids. The germline V gene has CDR1 SEHNR and CDR2 FQNEAQ (reference sequence). With 4 bases clipped from V and 5 bases from J, the junction kept 8 bases outside the gene matches.

The chain links TRBV28 to TRBJ2-4, with 9 bases matching TRBD2. The J call is in doubt because the DNA end fits TRBJ2-7 better. The CDR3 has 16 amino acids. Germline CDR1 is MDHEN and CDR2 is SYDVKM. CDR3 protein: CASSSPASGTSYEQYF. As DNA, the CDR3 is TGTGCCAGCAGTTCCCCGGCTAGCGGGACGTCCTACGAGCAGTACTTC.

The chain links TRBV30 to TRBJ2-7; D perhaps matches TRBD2 (6 bases). Trimming stripped 0 bases from V and 3 bases from J, with 12 bases between. Germline V gene lookup returns CDR1 GTSNPN and CDR2 SVGIG (reference sequence). The CDR3 consists of 14 residues. This CDR3 is CAWSVRGSGYEQYF. The CDR3 DNA reads as TGTGCCTGGAGTGTTCGGGGGTCGGGCTACGAGCAGTACTTC.